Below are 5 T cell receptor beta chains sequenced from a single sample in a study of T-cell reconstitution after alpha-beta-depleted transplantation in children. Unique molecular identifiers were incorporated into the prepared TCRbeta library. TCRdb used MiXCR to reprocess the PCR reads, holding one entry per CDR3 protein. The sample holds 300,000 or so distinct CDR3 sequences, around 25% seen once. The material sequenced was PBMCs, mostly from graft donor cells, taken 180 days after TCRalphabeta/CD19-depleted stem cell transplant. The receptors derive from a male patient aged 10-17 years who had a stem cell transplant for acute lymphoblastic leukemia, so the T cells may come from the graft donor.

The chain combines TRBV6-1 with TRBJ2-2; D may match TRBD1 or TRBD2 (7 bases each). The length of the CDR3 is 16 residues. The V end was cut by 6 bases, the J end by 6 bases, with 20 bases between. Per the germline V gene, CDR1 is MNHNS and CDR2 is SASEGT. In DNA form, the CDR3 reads TGTGCCAGCAGAGTGGGGGGGACAGTTCTCGCCGGGGAGCTGTTTTTT. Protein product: CASRVGGTVLAGELFF.

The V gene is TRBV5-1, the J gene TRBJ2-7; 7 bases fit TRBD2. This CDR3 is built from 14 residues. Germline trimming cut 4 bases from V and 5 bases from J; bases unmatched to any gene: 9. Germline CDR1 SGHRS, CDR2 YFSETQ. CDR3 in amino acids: CASSIPGLLHEQYF. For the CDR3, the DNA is TGCGCCAGCAGCATCCCGGGACTATTGCACGAGCAGTACTTC.

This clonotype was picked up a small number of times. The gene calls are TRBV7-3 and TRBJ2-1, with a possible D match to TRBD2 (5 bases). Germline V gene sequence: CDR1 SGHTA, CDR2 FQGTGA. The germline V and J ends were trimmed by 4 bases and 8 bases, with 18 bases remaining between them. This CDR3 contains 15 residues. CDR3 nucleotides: TGTGCCAGCAGCTCTCGGGGAGAGGCCCTCCATGAGCAGTTCTTC. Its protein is CASSSRGEALHEQFF.

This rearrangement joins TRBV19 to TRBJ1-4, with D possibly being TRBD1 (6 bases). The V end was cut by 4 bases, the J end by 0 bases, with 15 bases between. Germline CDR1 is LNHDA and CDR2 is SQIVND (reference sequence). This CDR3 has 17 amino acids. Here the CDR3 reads CASSTGTGRPTNEKLFF. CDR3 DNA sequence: TGTGCCAGTAGTACCGGAACAGGGCGGCCAACTAATGAAAAACTGTTTTTT.

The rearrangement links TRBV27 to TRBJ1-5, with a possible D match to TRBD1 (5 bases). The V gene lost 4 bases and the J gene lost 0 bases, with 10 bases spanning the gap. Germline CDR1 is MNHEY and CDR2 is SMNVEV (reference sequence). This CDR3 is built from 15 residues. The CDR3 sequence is CASSYTGYSNQPQHF. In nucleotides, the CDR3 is TGTGCCAGCAGTTATACAGGATATAGCAATCAGCCCCAGCATTTT.